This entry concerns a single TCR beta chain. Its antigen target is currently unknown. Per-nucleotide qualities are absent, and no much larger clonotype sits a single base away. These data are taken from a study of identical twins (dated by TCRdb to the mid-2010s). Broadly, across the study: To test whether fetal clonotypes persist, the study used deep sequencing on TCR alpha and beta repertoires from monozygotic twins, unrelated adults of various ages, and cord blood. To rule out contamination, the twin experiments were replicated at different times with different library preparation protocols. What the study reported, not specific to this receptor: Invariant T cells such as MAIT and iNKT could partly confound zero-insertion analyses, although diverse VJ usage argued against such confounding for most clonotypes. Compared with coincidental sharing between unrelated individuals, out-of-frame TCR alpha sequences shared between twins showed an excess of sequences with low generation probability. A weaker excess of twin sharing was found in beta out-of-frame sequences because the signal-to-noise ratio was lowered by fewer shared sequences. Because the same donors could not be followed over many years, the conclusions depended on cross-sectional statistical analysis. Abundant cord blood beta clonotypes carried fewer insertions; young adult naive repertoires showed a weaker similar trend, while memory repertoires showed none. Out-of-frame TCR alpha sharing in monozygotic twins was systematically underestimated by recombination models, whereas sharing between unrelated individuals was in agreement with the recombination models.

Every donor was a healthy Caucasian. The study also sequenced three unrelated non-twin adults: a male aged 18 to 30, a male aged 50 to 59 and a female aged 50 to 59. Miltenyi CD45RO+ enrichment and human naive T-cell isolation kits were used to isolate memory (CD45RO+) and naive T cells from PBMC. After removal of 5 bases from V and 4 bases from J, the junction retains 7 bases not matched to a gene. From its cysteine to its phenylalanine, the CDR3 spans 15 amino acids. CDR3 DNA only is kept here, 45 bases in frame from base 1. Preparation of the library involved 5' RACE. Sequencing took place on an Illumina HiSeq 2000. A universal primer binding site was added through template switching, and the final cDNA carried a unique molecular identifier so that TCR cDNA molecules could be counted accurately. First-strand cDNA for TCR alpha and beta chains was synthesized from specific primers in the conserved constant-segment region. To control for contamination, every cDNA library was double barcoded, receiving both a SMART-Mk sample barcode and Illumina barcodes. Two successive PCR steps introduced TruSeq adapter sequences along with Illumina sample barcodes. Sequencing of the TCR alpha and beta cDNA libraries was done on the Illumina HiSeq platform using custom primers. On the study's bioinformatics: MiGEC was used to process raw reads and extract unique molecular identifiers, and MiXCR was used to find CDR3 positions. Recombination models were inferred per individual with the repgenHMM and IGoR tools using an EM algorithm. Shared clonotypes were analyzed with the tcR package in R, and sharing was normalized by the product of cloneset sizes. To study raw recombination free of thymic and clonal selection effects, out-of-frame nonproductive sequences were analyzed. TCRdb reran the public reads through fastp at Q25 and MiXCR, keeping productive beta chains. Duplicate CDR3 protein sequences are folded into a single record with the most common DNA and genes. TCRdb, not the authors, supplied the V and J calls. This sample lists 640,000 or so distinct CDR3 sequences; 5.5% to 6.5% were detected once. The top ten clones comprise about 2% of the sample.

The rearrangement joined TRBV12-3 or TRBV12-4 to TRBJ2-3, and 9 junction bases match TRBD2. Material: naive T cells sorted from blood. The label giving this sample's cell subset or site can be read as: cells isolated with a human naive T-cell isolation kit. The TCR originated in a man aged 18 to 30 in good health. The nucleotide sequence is TGTGCCAGCAGTCAAGGCGGGAGGGCGTCAGATACGCAGTATTTT. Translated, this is CASSQGGRASDTQYF.